Below are 24 T cell receptor beta chains sequenced from a single sample in a study of tumor-infiltrating lymphocytes in oesophageal squamous cell carcinoma. TCRdb reprocessed the PCR reads via MiXCR and lists one record per CDR3 protein. The top ten hold just under 20% of the sample, which has about 20,000 distinct CDR3 sequences, roughly 36% seen once. Source material: esophageal tumor tissue. The receptor source for this set is a male donor with esophageal squamous cell carcinoma.

This clonotype is labeled as medium-sized (0.01 to 0.1%). The chain couples TRBV12-3 or TRBV12-4 to TRBJ2-7; D gene ambiguous. V was shortened by 5 bases and J by 1 base, with 6 bases between the two germline ends. The CDR3 runs 12 residues. In DNA form, the CDR3 reads TGTGCCAGCAGTAAAAGGTCCTACGAGCAGTACTTC. It translates to CASSKRSYEQYF.

This rearrangement joins TRBV7-8 to TRBJ1-3; D might be TRBD1 (5 bases). There are 15 residues in the CDR3. Looked up from germline, CDR1 is SGHVS and CDR2 is FQNEAQ. Trimming took 8 bases from V and 4 from J, leaving 18 bases between them. In DNA, the CDR3 is TGTGCCAGCGACCCAGGGCAGGGAGGAGGAAACACCATATATTTT. This encodes CASDPGQGGGNTIYF.

This clonotype was recorded many times. The chain recombines TRBV27 with TRBJ2-1; 8 nucleotides match TRBD2. Germline assignment: CDR1 MNHEY and CDR2 SMNVEV (reference sequence). The V gene end was trimmed by 3 bases and the J gene end by 7 bases; junction bases not matched to a gene: 14. The CDR3 is 17 residues long. The CDR3 reads CASSFDPRRGRLNEQFF. The DNA for the CDR3 is TGTGCCAGCAGTTTTGACCCCCGGCGCGGGAGGCTGAATGAGCAGTTCTTC.

The CDR3 DNA is TGTGCCAGCAGCGTGGGACTAGTTAATGAGCAGTTCTTC. It specifies CASSVGLVNEQFF. This chain uses TRBV7-6 with TRBJ2-1; 8 nucleotides match TRBD2. Per the germline V gene, CDR1 is SGHVS and CDR2 is FNYEAQ. This CDR3 is built from 13 residues. The junction had 4 bases not matched to a gene; V was cut back by 5 bases and J by 7 bases.

There are many counts of this clonotype. A read error may account for a junction end that differs from germline. The J gene is TRBJ2-2, the V gene TRBV28, with a weak D call TRBD2 (6 bases). This CDR3 region has 15 residues. The V gene's germline CDR1 is MDHEN and CDR2 SYDVKM. The CDR3 region is CATSFYSGWAGELFF. The CDR3 nucleotides are TGTGCCACCAGTTTTTATAGCGGATGGGCCGGGGAGCTGTTTTTT. Complete variable domain (other parts from reference TRBV28 and TRBJ2-2): DVKVTQSSRYLVKRTGEKVFLECVQDMDHENMFWYRQDPGLGLRLIYFSYDVKMKEKGDIPEGYSVSREKKERFSLILESASTNQTSMYLCATSFYSGWAGELFFGEGSRLTVL.

The chain combines TRBV11-2 with TRBJ2-2, with 7 bases aligning to TRBD1. Germline assignment: CDR1 SGHAT and CDR2 FQNNGV. Germline trimming cut 0 bases from V and 6 bases from J; bases unmatched to any gene: 1. This CDR3 has 14 residues. DNA of the CDR3: TGTGCCAGCAGCTTAGAAACAGGGGCCGGGGAGCTGTTTTTT. It translates to CASSLETGAGELFF. The whole variable domain, filled in from reference TRBV11-2 and TRBJ2-2, reads EAGVAQSPRYKIIEKRQSVAFWCNPISGHATLYWYQQILGQGPKLLIQFQNNGVVDDSQLPKDRFSAERLKGVDSTLKIQPAKLEDSAVYLCASSLETGAGELFFGEGSRLTVL.

This clonotype was observed at least ten times. A much larger clone differs from this one at a single base, so this may be a read error. The chain's CDR3 is CASSYSGVAGSYNEQYF. CDR3 DNA: TGTGCCAGCAGTTACTCCGGGGTAGCGGGCTCCTACAATGAGCAGTACTTC. The chain couples TRBV6-5 to TRBJ2-7; TRBD2 matches at 7 bases. Per germline, CDR1 MNHEY and CDR2 SVGAGI. V trimming: 0 bases; J trimming: 7 bases; junction bases outside the gene matches: 15. CDR3 size: 17 residues.

The J gene is TRBJ1-3, the V gene TRBV7-8; D gene ambiguous. V lost 5 bases and J 5 bases, leaving 13 bases between the germline ends. CDR1 SGHVS and CDR2 FQNEAQ come from the germline V gene. This CDR3 is 14 amino acids long. For the CDR3, the DNA is TGTGCCAGCAGCCCCTGGACTCCTCGAAACACCATATATTTT. This translates into CASSPWTPRNTIYF.

This chain links TRBV11-3 with TRBJ2-2, with TRBD1 as a possible D gene (6 bases). Trimming took off 2 bases at V and 6 bases at J, with 10 bases between the two ends. Germline CDR1 and CDR2: SGHNT and YENEEA. This CDR3 spans 14 amino acids. The CDR3 nucleotides read TGTGCCAGCAGCTTACGACAGGTGGCCGGGGAGCTGTTTTTT. Its protein is CASSLRQVAGELFF. Using reference TRBV11-3 and TRBJ2-2 for the parts outside the CDR3, the full variable domain is EAGVVQSPRYKIIEKKQPVAFWCNPISGHNTLYWYLQNLGQGPELLIRYENEEAVDDSQLPKDRFSAERLKGVDSTLKIQPAELGDSAVYLCASSLRQVAGELFFGEGSRLTVL.

With regard to this clonotype: The junction shows a germline mismatch at one end, possibly a read error. J is TRBJ2-2 and V is TRBV9; the D gene is possibly TRBD1 (6 bases). The CDR3 covers 15 residues. The germline V gene encodes CDR1 SGDLS and CDR2 YYNGEE. The chain's CDR3 is CASSVAGQNNGELFF. The CDR3 DNA sequence: TGTGCCAGCAGCGTAGCAGGACAGAACAACGGGGAGCTGTTTTTT. The full variable domain, rest sourced from reference TRBV9 and TRBJ2-2, is DSGVTQTPKHLITATGQRVTLRCSPRSGDLSVYWYQQSLDQGLQFLIQYYNGEERAKGNILERFSAQQFPDLHSELNLSSLELGDSALYFCASSVAGQNNGELFFGEGSRLTVL.

V gene TRBV12-3 or TRBV12-4 combines with J gene TRBJ2-4, with D possibly being TRBD1 (7 bases). Judging by the DNA end, TRBJ2-5 fits better; the J call may be wrong. The CDR3 contains 15 residues. DNA for the CDR3: TGTGCCAGCAGTCTAAACGGCAGGGGGGAGGAGACCCAGTACTTC. This encodes CASSLNGRGEETQYF.

The chain combines TRBV7-8 with TRBJ2-3; tentative D call: TRBD1 (5 bases). The J call may not be correct, given that the DNA end is closer to TRBJ2-7. Germline V gives CDR1 SGHVS, CDR2 FQNEAQ. There are 14 residues in the CDR3. This CDR3 is CASSLAPGNYEQYF. The CDR3 bases are TGTGCCAGCAGCTTAGCGCCAGGGAACTACGAGCAGTACTTC.

This clonotype was counted many times. The chain recombines TRBV2 with TRBJ2-2; weak D call: TRBD1 (5 bases). CDR3 length: 17 amino acids. Germline lookup yields CDR1 SNHLY and CDR2 FYNNEI. Trimming cost V 3 bases and J 10 bases, with 24 bases left between them. The CDR3, as DNA: TGTGCCAGCAGTGAGGAACACAGGATTCGGTCCCAAGCGGAGCTGTTTTTT. Encoded protein: CASSEEHRIRSQAELFF.

The V call is TRBV7-2, the J call TRBJ2-3; D is unresolved. The V gene's germline CDR1 is SGHTA and CDR2 FQGNSA. Trimming pared 1 base from V and 5 bases from J, leaving 1 base between. The CDR3 runs to 11 residues. In DNA form, the CDR3 reads TGTGCCAGCAGCTTAGTAGATACGCAGTATTTT. The encoded protein is CASSLVDTQYF.

This clonotype occurred many times. The J gene is TRBJ2-1, the V gene TRBV18; 10 bases are shared with TRBD1. Germline loops: CDR1 KGHSH, CDR2 LQKENI. This CDR3 is 14 amino acids long. Germline trimming cut 3 bases from V and 7 bases from J; bases unmatched to any gene: 3. CDR3 sequence (DNA): TGTGCCAGCTCACCGGGACAGGGGATGAATGAGCAGTTCTTC. Its protein product is CASSPGQGMNEQFF.

This clonotype was seen repeatedly, ten times or more. V and J are TRBV10-3 and TRBJ1-2, with D perhaps TRBD1 (5 bases). The germline CDR1 and CDR2 sequences are ENHRY and SYGVKD. V was trimmed by 6 bases and J by 8 bases, leaving 13 bases between them. This CDR3 is built from 12 residues. The chain's CDR3 is CAIRAQQEGYTF. The CDR3 DNA reads TGTGCCATCAGGGCCCAACAGGAGGGCTACACCTTC.

This clonotype has only one observation. The chain joins TRBV7-2 to TRBJ2-1; D is ambiguous. Trimming took 1 base from V and 5 from J, leaving 6 bases between them. CDR1 is SGHTA and CDR2 is FQGNSA in the germline V gene. CDR3 length equals 13 residues. DNA of the CDR3: TGTGCCAGCAGCTTAGGGGCCAACAATGAGCAGTTCTTC. Protein sequence: CASSLGANNEQFF.

V usage is TRBV7-3 and J usage is TRBJ1-1, with 11 positions matching TRBD1. The CDR3 is 14 residues long. Per germline, CDR1 SGHTA and CDR2 FQGTGA. The V segment lost 5 bases and the J segment 4 bases; nucleotides outside the gene matches: 3. The CDR3 coding sequence is TGTGCCAGCAGCCCCGGGACAGGGGGCACTGAAGCTTTCTTT. Translated: CASSPGTGGTEAFF.

This clonotype was counted at least ten times. V usage is TRBV10-1 and J usage is TRBJ2-1; 7 bases align to TRBD2. Per germline, CDR1 WNHNN and CDR2 SYGVQD (reference sequence). This CDR3 region has 16 residues. Germline trimming cut 0 bases from V and 8 bases from J; bases unmatched to any gene: 10. In DNA form, the CDR3 reads TGCGCCAGCAGTGAGTCTCGTTCGCAGGCGGGAGATGAGCAGTTCTTC. Translated, it gives CASSESRSQAGDEQFF.

In this sample, this clonotype turned up a few times. The junction shows a germline mismatch at one end, possibly a read error. The V call is TRBV7-8, the J call TRBJ2-3; 9 bases align to TRBD1. Germline V gene lookup returns CDR1 SGHVS and CDR2 FQNEAQ. The length of the CDR3 is 12 residues. The DNA for the CDR3 is TGTGCCAGCAGCCATACCCGGGACAGGGACTTCTTC. Residues: CASSHTRDRDFF.

This clonotype was detected ten times or more. V and J are TRBV12-3 or TRBV12-4 and TRBJ2-5, with 7 bases that match TRBD1. CDR3 length: 11 residues. With V trimmed by 7 bases and J by 5 bases, 1 base remained unmatched. CDR3 loop: CASKTGETQYF. The CDR3 DNA reads as TGTGCCAGCAAGACAGGGGAGACCCAGTACTTC.

A note on this clonotype: No conserved phenylalanine or tryptophan ends this CDR3, so it is likely a read error. The DNA is left out, because the CDR3 cannot be placed on it with certainty; the CDR3 is given as TCRdb lists it. The chain carries TRBV7-8 and TRBJ2-6; the listed D gene, TRBD2, was not tested against the DNA. Germline CDR1 and CDR2: SGHVS and FQNEAQ. The CDR3 adds up to 18 amino acids, both ends counted. CDR3 loop: CASGTPRTSGGYEQYFGA.

The chain uses TRBV7-2 and TRBJ1-6; a weak D match, TRBD1 (5 bases). Judging by the DNA end, TRBJ2-6 fits better; the J call may be wrong. The length of the CDR3 is 16 residues. The germline CDR1 and CDR2 sequences are SGHTA and FQGNSA. In DNA, the CDR3 is TGTGCCAGCAGCTTACAGGGCCTCACTGGGGCCAACGTCCTGACTTTC. Its protein product is CASSLQGLTGANVLTF.

The chain links TRBV7-8 to TRBJ2-7, with TRBD1 identical over 7 bases. The length of the CDR3 is 15 residues. V trimming: 5 bases; J trimming: 4 bases; junction bases outside the gene matches: 11. CDR1 and CDR2 from the germline V gene are SGHVS and FQNEAQ. CDR3 in DNA: TGTGCCAGCAGCAGAACCGGACAGGAACGGTACGAGCAGTACTTC. Its translation is CASSRTGQERYEQYF.